A single sample is the source of the 8 T cell receptor beta chains below, sequenced in a study of a mutant IDH1 vaccine in newly diagnosed glioma. The time point was: baseline, week 1 (first vaccination visit). The treatment: pre-vaccination baseline after standard-of-care therapy. Using immunoSEQ multiplex PCR, the repertoire was profiled, and TCRdb retains in-frame clones only, with some absent. The sample contains under 65,000 clones, 70% to 80% of which appear only once. The sample was PBMCs, taken from a glioma patient treated with radiotherapy, temozolomide or both. These receptors originate from a woman aged 40-49 years with glioma.

The chain links TRBV30 to TRBJ2-7; D perhaps matches TRBD2 (6 bases). V lost 3 bases and J 0 bases, leaving 18 bases between the germline ends. Germline V lookup: CDR1 GTSNPN, CDR2 SVGIG (reference sequence). CDR3 length: 16 residues. Here the CDR3 DNA reads TGTGCCTGGAGGTACTCCTCATGGGGAGGCTCCTACGAGCAGTACTTC. Encoded protein: CAWRYSSWGGSYEQYF.

The chain combines TRBV5-4 with TRBJ2-7; D is unclear. This CDR3 has 11 residues. V lost 4 bases, J lost 6 bases, and 8 bases lay in between. Germline CDR1 and CDR2: SGHNT and YYREEE (reference sequence). The CDR3 coding sequence is TGTGCCAGCAGCCTAAATAGCGAGCAGTACTTC. It translates to CASSLNSEQYF.

The J gene is TRBJ1-1, the V gene TRBV10-1, with D uncertain. The CDR3 is 12 residues long. V lost 4 bases and J 4 bases, leaving 7 bases between the germline ends. CDR1 and CDR2 from the germline V gene are WNHNN and SYGVQD (reference sequence). The CDR3 region has the DNA TGCGCCAGCAGTGGACCAGGCACTGAAGCTTTCTTT. Translation: CASSGPGTEAFF.

In nucleotides, the CDR3 is TGTGCCAGCAGTTACCTGGTAGATACGCAGTATTTT. Translating gives CASSYLVDTQYF. V and J are TRBV6-6 and TRBJ2-3, with D hard to call. CDR1 MNHNY and CDR2 SVGAGI come from the germline V gene (reference sequence). With 2 bases removed from V and 5 bases from J, the gap between germline ends came to 5 bases. CDR3 size: 12 residues.

The chain has TRBV7-6 and TRBJ2-7; possibly TRBD1 for D (5 bases). The CDR3 has 13 residues. Trimming removed 5 bases from V and 3 bases from J, with 11 bases in between. Germline V lookup: CDR1 SGHVS, CDR2 FNYEAQ. CDR3 in amino acids: CASSPGQGYEQYF. Written as DNA, the CDR3 is TGTGCCAGCAGCCCCGGACAAGGCTACGAGCAGTACTTC.

The rearrangement links TRBV5-1 to TRBJ2-4; perhaps D is TRBD1 or TRBD2 (5 bases each). The CDR3 is 15 amino acids. V was cut by 4 bases and J by 5 bases, with 16 bases left in between. Germline V gives CDR1 SGHRS, CDR2 YFSETQ. Written as DNA, the CDR3 is TGCGCCAGCAGCGCAACGCTAGGGACCCAAAACATTCAGTACTTC. Its translation: CASSATLGTQNIQYF.

V and J are TRBV5-1 and TRBJ1-6; 10 bases are a match to TRBD1. The CDR3 runs to 16 residues. The germline V gene has CDR1 SGHRS and CDR2 YFSETQ. The V segment lost 5 bases and the J segment 10 bases; nucleotides outside the gene matches: 12. The CDR3 region is CASSFNGQGEGSPLHF. The CDR3 region has the DNA TGCGCCAGCAGTTTCAACGGACAGGGGGAAGGATCACCCCTCCACTTT.

The V gene is TRBV7-9, the J gene TRBJ2-3; 14 bases fit TRBD2. This CDR3 region has 17 residues. The V gene end was trimmed by 4 bases and the J gene end by 4 bases; junction bases not matched to a gene: 7. Germline-derived CDR1 and CDR2 are SEHNR and FQNEAQ (reference sequence). CDR3 in amino acids: CASSSGSTSGGADTQYF. As DNA, the CDR3 is TGTGCCAGCAGCTCGGGATCGACTAGCGGGGGGGCAGATACGCAGTATTTT.